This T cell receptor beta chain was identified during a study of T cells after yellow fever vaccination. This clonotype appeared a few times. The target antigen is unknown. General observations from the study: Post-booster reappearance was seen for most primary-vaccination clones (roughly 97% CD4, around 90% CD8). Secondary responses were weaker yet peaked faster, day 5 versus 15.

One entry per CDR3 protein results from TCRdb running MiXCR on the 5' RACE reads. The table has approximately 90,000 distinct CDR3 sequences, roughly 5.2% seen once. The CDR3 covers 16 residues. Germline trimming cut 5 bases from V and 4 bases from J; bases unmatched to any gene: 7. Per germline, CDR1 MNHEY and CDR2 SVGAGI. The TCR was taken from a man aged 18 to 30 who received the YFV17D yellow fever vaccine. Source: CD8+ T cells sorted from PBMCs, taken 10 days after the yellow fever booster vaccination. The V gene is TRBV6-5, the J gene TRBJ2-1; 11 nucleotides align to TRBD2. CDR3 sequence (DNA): TGTGCCAGCAGTCCGCTGACTAGCGGGGTGTACAATGAGCAGTTCTTC. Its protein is CASSPLTSGVYNEQFF.